This TCR beta chain was documented in a study of radiotherapy plus CTLA-4 blockade in lung cancer. Overall study context: Disease control was achieved by 31% of patients, and objective responses by 18%. Study conclusions and caveats: Radiotherapy plus ipilimumab was followed by expansion in blood of tumor-derived TCR clones. Response, reportedly, was best predicted by interferon-beta along with early blood T cell clone dynamics.

On this clone: Its matching antigen is unknown.

Here immunoSEQ multiplex PCR was the method, and the copy in TCRdb shows in-frame clones only, minus some. In the table there are fewer than 55,000 clones, roughly 85% of which are singletons. Chemo-refractory metastatic non-small-cell lung cancer patients underwent focal radiation alongside CTLA-4 blockade with ipilimumab. After removal of 4 bases from V and 0 bases from J, the junction contained 7 bases not matched to a gene. The germline V gene encodes CDR1 SGHRS and CDR2 YFSETQ. CDR3 length equals 17 residues. The origin of this receptor is a human donor with non-small cell lung cancer whose response to radiotherapy plus ipilimumab could not be evaluated. The chain recombines TRBV5-1 with TRBJ2-6, with TRBD1 identical over 7 bases. The source material was peripheral blood, sampled from a patient treated with radiotherapy plus ipilimumab. CDR3 protein: CASSHDRDGSGANVLTF. The CDR3 coding sequence is TGCGCCAGCAGCCATGACAGGGATGGCTCTGGGGCCAACGTCCTGACTTTC.